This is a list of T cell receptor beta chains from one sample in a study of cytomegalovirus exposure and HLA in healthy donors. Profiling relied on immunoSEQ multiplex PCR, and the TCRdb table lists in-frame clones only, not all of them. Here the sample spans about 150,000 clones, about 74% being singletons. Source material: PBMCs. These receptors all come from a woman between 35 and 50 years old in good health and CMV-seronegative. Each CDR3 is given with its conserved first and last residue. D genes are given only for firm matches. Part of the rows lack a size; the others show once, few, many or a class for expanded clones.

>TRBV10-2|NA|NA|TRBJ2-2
CASKKKQGLPGELFF
TGCGCCAGCAAAAAAAAACAGGGTCTCCCCGGGGAGCTGTTTTTT
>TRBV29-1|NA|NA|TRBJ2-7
CSVGWGLAGYTPEQYF
TGCAGCGTTGGCTGGGGACTCGCGGGATATACTCCCGAGCAGTACTTC
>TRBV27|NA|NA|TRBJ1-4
CASSSPRGGEKLFF
TGTGCCAGCAGTTCCCCGCGGGGGGGGGAAAAACTGTTTTTT
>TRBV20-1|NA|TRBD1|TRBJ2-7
CSAIHRGEQYF
TGCAGTGCTATCCACAGGGGCGAGCAGTACTTC
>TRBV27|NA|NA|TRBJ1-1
CASSRRRTTEAFF
TGTGCCAGCAGTAGGCGGAGGACCACTGAAGCTTTCTTT
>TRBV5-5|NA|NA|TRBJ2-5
CASSFVTAQETQYF
TGTGCCAGCAGCTTCGTGACTGCACAAGAGACCCAGTACTTC
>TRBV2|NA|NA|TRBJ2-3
CACRAERADTQYF
TGTGCTTGCAGGGCGGAAAGGGCAGATACGCAGTATTTT
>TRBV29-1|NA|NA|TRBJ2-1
CSDQGAGNEQFF
TGCAGCGATCAGGGAGCGGGTAATGAGCAGTTCTTC
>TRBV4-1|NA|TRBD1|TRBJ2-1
CASSHTGAQGNEQFF
TGCGCCAGCAGCCATACAGGGGCCCAAGGCAATGAGCAGTTCTTC
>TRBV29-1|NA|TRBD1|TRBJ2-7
CSVTGNSYEQYF
TGCAGCGTGACAGGGAACTCCTACGAGCAGTACTTC
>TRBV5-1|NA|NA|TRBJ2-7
CASSLVTGSYEQYF
TGCGCCAGCAGCTTGGTTACAGGGTCCTACGAGCAGTACTTC
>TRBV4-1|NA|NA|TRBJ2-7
CASSQMFRGTSFEQYF
TGCGCCAGCAGCCAAATGTTCCGGGGGACCTCCTTCGAGCAGTACTTC
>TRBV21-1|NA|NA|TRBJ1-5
CASSKSFRQPQHF
TGTGCCAGCAGCAAATCGTTTCGGCAGCCCCAGCATTTT
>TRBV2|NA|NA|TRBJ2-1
CASSVSQGSPNEQFF
TGTGCCAGCAGTGTTAGCCAGGGGTCCCCCAATGAGCAGTTCTTC
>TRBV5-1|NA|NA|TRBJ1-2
CASSLYERGRLYGYTF
TGCGCCAGCAGCTTGTACGAGAGAGGCAGACTCTATGGCTACACCTTC
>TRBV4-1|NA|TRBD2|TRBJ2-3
CASSRRLLAGGADTQYF
TGCGCCAGCAGCCGACGCCTACTAGCGGGGGGCGCAGATACGCAGTATTTT
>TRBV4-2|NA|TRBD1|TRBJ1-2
CASSQNPTGAYGYTF
TGTGCCAGCAGCCAAAATCCTACAGGGGCCTATGGCTACACCTTC
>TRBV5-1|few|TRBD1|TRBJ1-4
CASTRTGVGEKLFF
TGCGCCAGCACCCGGACAGGGGTGGGTGAAAAACTGTTTTTT
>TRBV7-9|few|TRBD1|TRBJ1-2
CSSSLGGTGDNYGYTF
TGTTCCAGCAGCTTAGGTGGGACAGGGGACAACTATGGCTACACCTTC
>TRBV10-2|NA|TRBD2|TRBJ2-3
CVAQPPTSGAVDTQYF
TGCGTCGCACAGCCCCCCACTAGCGGGGCTGTGGATACGCAGTATTTT
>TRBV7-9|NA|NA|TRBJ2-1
CASSFSGHLSEQFF
TGTGCCAGCAGCTTCTCGGGACATTTGAGTGAGCAGTTCTTC
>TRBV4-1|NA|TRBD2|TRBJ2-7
CASSQPGTSFTYEQYF
TGCGCCAGCAGCCAACCCGGGACTAGCTTCACCTACGAGCAGTACTTC
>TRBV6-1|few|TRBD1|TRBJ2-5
CASSVTGGKETQYF
TGTGCCAGCAGTGTGACAGGGGGAAAAGAGACCCAGTACTTC
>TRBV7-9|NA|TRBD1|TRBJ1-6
CASSPQTGDNSPLHF
TGTGCCAGCAGCCCCCAGACAGGGGACAATTCACCCCTCCACTTT